This TCR beta chain is from a study of cytomegalovirus exposure and HLA in healthy donors. On the study more broadly: Across a few hundred genotyped donors, approximately 81% landed in the Caucasian-associated ancestry cluster.

Study results and caveats: CMV serostatus was the sole immune exposure data available.

The CDR3 has 14 residues. V gave up 0 bases and J gave up 7 bases, with 10 bases separating them. The germline CDR1 and CDR2 sequences are SEHNR and FQNEAQ (reference sequence). Vbeta (60) and Jbeta (13) primers were used in the PCR. The assay was immunoSEQ multiplex PCR, and TCRdb's table has in-frame clones only and misses some. Seen here are over 100,000 clones, around 79% observed once, and the top ten hold roughly 3.3%. Of note for this clone: What it binds is not known.

The material sequenced was PBMCs. This chain joins TRBV7-9 and TRBJ2-1; D might be TRBD1 (5 bases). The clonotype originates from a woman between 25 and 40 years old in good health and CMV-seropositive. CDR3 sequence reads: CASSLAQDQNEQFF. The CDR3 region has the DNA TGTGCCAGCAGCTTAGCACAGGACCAGAATGAGCAGTTCTTC.